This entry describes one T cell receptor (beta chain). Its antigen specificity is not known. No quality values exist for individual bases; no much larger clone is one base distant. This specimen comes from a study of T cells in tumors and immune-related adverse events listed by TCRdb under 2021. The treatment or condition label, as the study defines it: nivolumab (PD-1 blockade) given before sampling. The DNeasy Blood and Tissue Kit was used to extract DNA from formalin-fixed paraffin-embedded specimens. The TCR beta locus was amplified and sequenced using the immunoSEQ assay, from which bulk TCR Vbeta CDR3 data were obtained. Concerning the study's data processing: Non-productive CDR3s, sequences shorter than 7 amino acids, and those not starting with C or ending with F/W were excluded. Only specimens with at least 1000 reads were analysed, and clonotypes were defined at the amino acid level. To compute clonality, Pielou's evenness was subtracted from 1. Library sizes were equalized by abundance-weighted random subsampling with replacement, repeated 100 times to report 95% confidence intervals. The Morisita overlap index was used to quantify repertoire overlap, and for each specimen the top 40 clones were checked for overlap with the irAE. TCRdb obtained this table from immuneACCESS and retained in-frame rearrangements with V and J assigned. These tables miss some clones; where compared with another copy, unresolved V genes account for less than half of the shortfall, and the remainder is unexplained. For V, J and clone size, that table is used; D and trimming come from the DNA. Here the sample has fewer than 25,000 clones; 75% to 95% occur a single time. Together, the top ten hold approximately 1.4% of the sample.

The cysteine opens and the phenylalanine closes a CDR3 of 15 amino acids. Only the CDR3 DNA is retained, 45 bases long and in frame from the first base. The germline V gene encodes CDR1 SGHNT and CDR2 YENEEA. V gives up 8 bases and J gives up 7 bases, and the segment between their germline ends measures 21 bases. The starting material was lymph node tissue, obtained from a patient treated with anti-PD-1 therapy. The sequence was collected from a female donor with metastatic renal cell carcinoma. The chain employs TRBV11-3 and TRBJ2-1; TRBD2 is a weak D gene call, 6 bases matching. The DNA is TGTGCCAGCTCCCCAGGTGGAGGGCCGGAAAATGAGCAGTTCTTC. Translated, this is CASSPGGGPENEQFF.